This T cell receptor beta chain was sequenced during a study of cytomegalovirus exposure and HLA in healthy donors. It was with 60 Vbeta and 13 Jbeta primers that the PCR ran. Libraries were prepared by immunoSEQ multiplex PCR; TCRdb keeps only in-frame clonotypes and omits some of them. The sample records about 160,000 clones, roughly 77% being singletons. This CDR3 region has 13 residues. Germline V gives CDR1 SQVTM, CDR2 ANQGSEA. The trim removed 3 bases at V and 3 bases at J, leaving 2 bases unmatched. This clone appeared a few times. J is TRBJ2-7 and V is TRBV29-1; the match to TRBD1 covers 10 bases. The sequence was collected from a man in his forties or fifties in good health and CMV-seropositive. Sequencing was done on a sample of PBMCs. The CDR3 region is CSVETGGSYEQYF. CDR3 DNA sequence: TGCAGCGTTGAGACAGGGGGCAGCTACGAGCAGTACTTC.